The rows below give T cell receptor beta chains drawn from one sample of a study of identical twins. One entry per CDR3 protein, called by TCRdb with MiXCR from the 5' RACE reads. The sample yields 1.5 million to 2 million distinct CDR3 sequences, around 33% seen once. The sample was cord blood. These TCRs come from a newborn girl in good health. Both conserved end residues are part of each CDR3. A D gene is named only where the DNA matches it firmly. Only part of the rows carry a size: once, few, many, or a class if the clone is expanded.

>TRBJ1-5|.|TRBV20-1|.
TGCAGTGCAACAGGGCTTAGCAATCAGCCCCAGCATTTT
CSATGLSNQPQHF
>TRBJ2-1|.|TRBV7-6|.
TGTGCCAGCAGCTTATTGGGCTTACCCTCCTACATTGAGCAGTTCTTC
CASSLLGLPSYIEQFF
>TRBJ2-1|.|TRBV29-1|TRBD2
TGCAGCGTTGTCGGGGGGGAGACCCAGTTCTTC
CSVVGGETQFF
>TRBJ2-3|many|TRBV7-2|TRBD1
TGTGCCAGCAGCTTGCGCCAGGGACAGGGATACACAGATACGCAGTATTTT
CASSLRQGQGYTDTQYF
>TRBJ1-2|many|TRBV6-1|.
TGTGCCAGCAGTTCACAGGGTGATGGCTACACCTTC
CASSSQGDGYTF
>TRBJ2-3|.|TRBV5-1|TRBD2
TGCGCCAGCAGCTGGCCCCCGGGACTACTGAGCACAGATACGCAGTATTTT
CASSWPPGLLSTDTQYF
>TRBJ1-2|.|TRBV7-9|TRBD1
TGTGCCAGCAGCCATTTCCGGGACAGGGGGAGCCCTAACTATGGCTACACCTTC
CASSHFRDRGSPNYGYTF
>TRBJ2-2|.|TRBV5-5|TRBD1
TGTGCCAGCAGCTGGGGGACAGGGGACACCGGGGAGCTGTTTTTT
CASSWGTGDTGELFF
>TRBJ2-7|.|TRBV29-1|.
TGCAGCGTTGAAAAACGGGACCGCGTCGGCGAGCAGTACTTC
CSVEKRDRVGEQYF
>TRBJ2-7|.|TRBV5-1|.
TGCGCCAGCACGGACGGAGCCTACGAGCAGTACTTC
CASTDGAYEQYF
>TRBJ2-3|once|TRBV7-8|TRBD2
TGTGCCAGCGGGACTAGCGGGAGGGCGGGCATGTATACGCAGTATTTT
CASGTSGRAGMYTQYF
>TRBJ1-5|.|TRBV2|.
TGTGCCAGCTTAACAGGGCGCGGGGATCAGCCCCAGCATTTT
CASLTGRGDQPQHF
>TRBJ2-7|.|TRBV7-2|TRBD2
TGTGCCAGCAGCCCCCGAAACAGCGGGGGGGGGATTGAGCAGTACTTC
CASSPRNSGGGIEQYF
>TRBJ1-6|.|TRBV6-1|.
TGTGCCAGCAGTGAAGCGTCTGGACGGAGCAATTCACCCCTCCACTTT
CASSEASGRSNSPLHF
>TRBJ2-7|.|TRBV18|TRBD2
TGTGCCAGCTCACCACCGGGACTAGCAAGTCACGAGCAGTACTTC
CASSPPGLASHEQYF
>TRBJ2-7|few|TRBV2|.
TGTGCCAGCGGAAGGGACTACGAGCAGTACTTC
CASGRDYEQYF
>TRBJ2-7|.|TRBV6-6|TRBD2
TGTGCCAGCAGAGCCACGACTAGCGTACATTACAATGAGCAGTACTTC
CASRATTSVHYNEQYF
>TRBJ2-3|.|TRBV13|TRBD2
TGTGCCAGCAGCTATCGGACTAGCGGGCCACCCACAGATACGCAGTATTTT
CASSYRTSGPPTDTQYF
>TRBJ2-3|few|TRBV7-2|TRBD2
TGTGCCAGCAGAAACAGCGGGGGCACAGATACGCAGTATTTT
CASRNSGGTDTQYF
>TRBJ1-6|few|TRBV12-5|.
TGTGCTAGTGGTTTGATGGGACCCCGATGGGATTCACCCCTCCACTTT
CASGLMGPRWDSPLHF
>TRBJ2-1|.|TRBV25-1|.
TGTGCTAGTGAATCCGGGGATGAGCAGTTCTTC
CASESGDEQFF
>TRBJ1-5|.|TRBV7-2|TRBD1
TGTGCCAGCAGCTGGGACAGGGGATTAGGTCAGCCCCAGCATTTT
CASSWDRGLGQPQHF
>TRBJ1-4|.|TRBV5-8|.
TGTGCCAGCAGCTTGGCCTGGGGGAGTAGGAATGAAAAACTGTTTTTT
CASSLAWGSRNEKLFF
>TRBJ2-3|.|TRBV27|.
TGTGCCAGCAGTAAACTAGCTGGCACAGATACGCAGTATTTT
CASSKLAGTDTQYF
>TRBJ2-1|.|TRBV21-1|.
TGTGCCAGCAGCAAAGAGGGGGATTCATCCTACAATGAGCAGTTCTTC
CASSKEGDSSYNEQFF
>TRBJ2-7|.|TRBV28|TRBD1
TGTGCCAGCAGTTACCCCTGGACAGGGACCTACGAGCAGTACTTC
CASSYPWTGTYEQYF
>TRBJ1-4|.|TRBV5-1|.
TGCGCCAGCAGCCGGGGGAGAGATGAAAAACTGTTTTTT
CASSRGRDEKLFF
>TRBJ2-2|once|TRBV5-1|TRBD2
TGCGCCAGCAGCTTTCGACTAGCGGGAGGTTCGAACACCGGGGAGCTGTTTTTT
CASSFRLAGGSNTGELFF
>TRBJ2-1|.|TRBV20-1|TRBD2
TGCAGTGCTAGAGATCCCAGCGGGGTATTCTCCTACAATGAGCAGTTCTTC
CSARDPSGVFSYNEQFF
>TRBJ1-4|.|TRBV12-3/TRBV12-4|.
TGTGCCAGCAGTTTAAGGGTAGGGACTCTAAGGTTTGCAACTAATGAAAAACTGTTTTTT
CASSLRVGTLRFATNEKLFF
>TRBJ2-7|.|TRBV30|TRBD1
TGTGCCTGGAGTTCCCCGGACAGGTGGGTCTACGAGCAGTACTTC
CAWSSPDRWVYEQYF
>TRBJ1-1|few|TRBV7-9|.
TGTGCCAGCAGCTTAGAGGCCAACAAGAACACTGAAGCTTTCTTT
CASSLEANKNTEAFF
>TRBJ1-4|.|TRBV14|TRBD1
TGTGCCAGCAGCCAAGGCGGACAGGGTGAAAAACTGTTTTTT
CASSQGGQGEKLFF
>TRBJ2-4|few|TRBV20-1|TRBD1
TGCAGTGTAACGACCGGGACAGGGCGAAACATTCAGTACTTC
CSVTTGTGRNIQYF
>TRBJ1-5|.|TRBV2|.
TGTGCCAGCAGTATAGACAGGACATCTCAGCATTTT
CASSIDRTSQHF
>TRBJ2-3|many|TRBV28|.
TGTGCCAGCAGCCCGCCGGGAGCTGTCACAGATACGCAGTATTTT
CASSPPGAVTDTQYF
>TRBJ2-7|.|TRBV28|.
TGTGCCAGCAGTTTTAAGTGCTGGGGGTGGATGAGTGACGAGCAGTACTTC
CASSFKCWGWMSDEQYF
>TRBJ1-2|.|TRBV6-1|.
TGTGCCAGCAACCAGGGAAAGGGAGGCTACACCTTC
CASNQGKGGYTF
>TRBJ2-1|.|TRBV24-1|TRBD2
TGTGCCACCAGTGATTTCTCTAGCGGGGGGGCCGAGGAGCAGTTCTTC
CATSDFSSGGAEEQFF
>TRBJ2-1|few|TRBV20-1|TRBD2
TGCAGTGCTAGCGGGGGGGTCAATGAGCAGTTCTTC
CSASGGVNEQFF
>TRBJ2-1|few|TRBV28|.
TGTGCCAGCAGTCCCCGGGGCGACCAGTATAATGAGCAGTTCTTC
CASSPRGDQYNEQFF
>TRBJ2-7|.|TRBV20-1|TRBD2
TGCAGGGCTAGAGATCGGCTAGCGGGAGCGTACGAGCAGTACTTC
CRARDRLAGAYEQYF
>TRBJ1-4|.|TRBV5-4|.
TGTGCCAGCAGCGTACTAGACGAAAAACTGTTTTTT
CASSVLDEKLFF
>TRBJ2-1|.|TRBV14|.
TGTGCCAGCAGCCAAACCGGGGGATCCGGCTACAATGAGCAGTTCTTC
CASSQTGGSGYNEQFF
>TRBJ2-7|many|TRBV12-3/TRBV12-4|TRBD2
TGTGCCAGCACCAAGACTAGCGGTGAGCAGTACTTC
CASTKTSGEQYF